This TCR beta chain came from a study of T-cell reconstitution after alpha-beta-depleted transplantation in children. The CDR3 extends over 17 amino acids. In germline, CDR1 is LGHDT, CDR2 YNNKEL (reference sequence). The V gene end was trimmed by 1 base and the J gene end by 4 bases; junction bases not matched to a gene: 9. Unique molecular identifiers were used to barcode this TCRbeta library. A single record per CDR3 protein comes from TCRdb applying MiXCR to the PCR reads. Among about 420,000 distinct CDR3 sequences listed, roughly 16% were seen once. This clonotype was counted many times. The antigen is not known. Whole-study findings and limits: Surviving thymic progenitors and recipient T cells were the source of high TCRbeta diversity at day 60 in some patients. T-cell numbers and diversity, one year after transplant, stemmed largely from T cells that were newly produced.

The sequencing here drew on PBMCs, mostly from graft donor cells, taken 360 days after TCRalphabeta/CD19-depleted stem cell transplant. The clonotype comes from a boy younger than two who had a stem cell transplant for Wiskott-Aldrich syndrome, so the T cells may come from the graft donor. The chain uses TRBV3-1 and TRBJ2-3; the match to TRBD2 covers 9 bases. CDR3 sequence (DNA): TGTGCCAGCAGCCAAGCCTCCGGGACTAGCACAGCAGATACGCAGTATTTT. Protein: CASSQASGTSTADTQYF.